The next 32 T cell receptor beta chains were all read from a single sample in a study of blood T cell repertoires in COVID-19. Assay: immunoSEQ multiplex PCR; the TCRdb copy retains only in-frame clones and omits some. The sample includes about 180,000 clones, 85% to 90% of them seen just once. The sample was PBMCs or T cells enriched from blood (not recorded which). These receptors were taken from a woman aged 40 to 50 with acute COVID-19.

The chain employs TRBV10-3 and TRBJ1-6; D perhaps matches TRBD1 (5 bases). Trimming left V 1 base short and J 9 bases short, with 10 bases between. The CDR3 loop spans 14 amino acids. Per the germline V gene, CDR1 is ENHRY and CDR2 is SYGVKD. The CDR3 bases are TGTGCCATCAGTGAGTGGGCGGGGGGTTCACCCCTCCACTTT. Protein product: CAISEWAGGSPLHF.

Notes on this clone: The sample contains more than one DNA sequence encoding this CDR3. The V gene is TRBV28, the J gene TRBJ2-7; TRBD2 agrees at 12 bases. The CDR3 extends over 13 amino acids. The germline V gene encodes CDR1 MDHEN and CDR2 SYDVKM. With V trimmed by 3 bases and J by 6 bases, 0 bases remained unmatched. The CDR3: CASSLGLAGEQYF. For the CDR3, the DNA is TGTGCCAGCAGTTTGGGACTAGCGGGCGAGCAGTACTTC.

The CDR3 DNA reads as TGCGCCAGCAGCCAACTACCTCCGACAGGGGGCTTCAACGAGCAGTACTTC. Translation gives CASSQLPPTGGFNEQYF. The V call is TRBV4-1, the J call TRBJ2-7; 10 bases fit TRBD1. The germline gives CDR1 MGHRA, CDR2 YSYEKL. Trimming cost V 2 bases and J 5 bases; bases outside gene matches: 12. This CDR3 region has 17 residues.

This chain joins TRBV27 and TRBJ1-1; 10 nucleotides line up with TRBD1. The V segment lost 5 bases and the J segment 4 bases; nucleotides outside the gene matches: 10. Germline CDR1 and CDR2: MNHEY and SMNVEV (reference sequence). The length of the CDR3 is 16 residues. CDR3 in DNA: TGTGCCAGCAGTCTTTGGGAGACAGGGGGCGGCACTGAAGCTTTCTTT. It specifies CASSLWETGGGTEAFF.

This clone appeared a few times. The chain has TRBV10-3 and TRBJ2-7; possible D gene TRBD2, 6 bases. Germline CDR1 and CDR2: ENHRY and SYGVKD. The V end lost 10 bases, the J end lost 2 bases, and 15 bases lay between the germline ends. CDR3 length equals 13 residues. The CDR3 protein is CATSRDSAYEQYF. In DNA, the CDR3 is TGTGCCACCTCCCGGGACTCGGCCTACGAGCAGTACTTC.

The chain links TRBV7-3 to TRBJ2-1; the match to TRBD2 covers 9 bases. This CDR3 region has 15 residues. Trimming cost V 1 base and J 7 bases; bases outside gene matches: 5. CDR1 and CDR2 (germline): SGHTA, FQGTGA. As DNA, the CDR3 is TGTGCCAGCAGCTTAAGCGGGGGGGCCGCAAATGAGCAGTTCTTC. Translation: CASSLSGGAANEQFF.

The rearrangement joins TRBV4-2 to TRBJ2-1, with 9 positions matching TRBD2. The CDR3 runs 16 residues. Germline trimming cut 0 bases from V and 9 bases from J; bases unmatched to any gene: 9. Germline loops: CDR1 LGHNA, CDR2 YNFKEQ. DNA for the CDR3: TGTGCCAGCAGCCAAGAGACTGCGGGAGGGGTCGGTGAGCAGTTCTTC. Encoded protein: CASSQETAGGVGEQFF.

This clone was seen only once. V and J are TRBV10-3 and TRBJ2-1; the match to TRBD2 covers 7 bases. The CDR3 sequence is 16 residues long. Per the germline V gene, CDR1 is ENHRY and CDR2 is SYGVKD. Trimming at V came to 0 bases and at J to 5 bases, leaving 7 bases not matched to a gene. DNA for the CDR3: TGTGCCATCAGTGAGTCGACGGCGGGAGTAGACAATGAGCAGTTCTTC. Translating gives CAISESTAGVDNEQFF.

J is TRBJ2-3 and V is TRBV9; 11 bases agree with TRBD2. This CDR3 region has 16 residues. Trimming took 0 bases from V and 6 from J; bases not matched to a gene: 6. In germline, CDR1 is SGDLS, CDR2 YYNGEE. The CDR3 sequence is CASSVASGGSRDTQYF. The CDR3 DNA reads TGTGCCAGCAGCGTAGCTAGCGGGGGGTCGAGGGATACGCAGTATTTT.

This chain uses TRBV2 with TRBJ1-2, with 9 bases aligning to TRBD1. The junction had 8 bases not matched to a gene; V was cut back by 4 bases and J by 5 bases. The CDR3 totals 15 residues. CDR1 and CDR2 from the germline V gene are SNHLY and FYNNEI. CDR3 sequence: CASSVLLGQGYGYTF. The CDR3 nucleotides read TGTGCCAGCAGTGTGCTACTCGGACAGGGGTATGGCTACACCTTC. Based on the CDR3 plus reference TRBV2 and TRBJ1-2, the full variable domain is EPEVTQTPSHQVTQMGQEVILRCVPISNHLYFYWYRQILGQKVEFLVSFYNNEISEKSEIFDDQFSVERPDGSNFTLKIRSTKLEDSAMYFCASSVLLGQGYGYTFGSGTRLTVV.

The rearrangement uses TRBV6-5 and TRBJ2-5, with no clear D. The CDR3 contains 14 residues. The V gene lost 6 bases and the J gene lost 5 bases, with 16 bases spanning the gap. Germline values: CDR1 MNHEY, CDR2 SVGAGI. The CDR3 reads CASSLWRPGETQYF. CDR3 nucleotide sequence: TGTGCCAGCAGCTTGTGGCGGCCCGGGGAGACCCAGTACTTC.

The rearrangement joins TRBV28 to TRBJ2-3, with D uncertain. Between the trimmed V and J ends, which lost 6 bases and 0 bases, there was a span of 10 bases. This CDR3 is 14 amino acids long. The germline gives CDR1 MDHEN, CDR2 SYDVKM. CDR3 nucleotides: TGTGCCAGCAGCAGGATCGGTAGCACAGATACGCAGTATTTT. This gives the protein CASSRIGSTDTQYF.

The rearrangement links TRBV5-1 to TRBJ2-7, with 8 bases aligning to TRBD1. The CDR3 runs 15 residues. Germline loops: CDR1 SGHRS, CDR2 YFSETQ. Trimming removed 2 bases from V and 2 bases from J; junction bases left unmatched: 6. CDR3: CASSFRTGPTYEQYF. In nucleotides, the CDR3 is TGCGCCAGCAGCTTCCGGACAGGGCCTACCTACGAGCAGTACTTC.

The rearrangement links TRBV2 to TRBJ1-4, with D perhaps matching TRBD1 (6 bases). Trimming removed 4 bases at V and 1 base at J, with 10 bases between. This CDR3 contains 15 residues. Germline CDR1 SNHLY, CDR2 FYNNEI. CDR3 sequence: CASSVIRGTNEKLFF. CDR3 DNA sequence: TGTGCCAGCAGTGTTATCAGGGGAACTAATGAAAAACTGTTTTTT.

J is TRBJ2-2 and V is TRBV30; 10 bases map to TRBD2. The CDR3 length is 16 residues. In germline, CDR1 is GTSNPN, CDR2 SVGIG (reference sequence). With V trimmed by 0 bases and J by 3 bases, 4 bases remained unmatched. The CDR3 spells CAWSVPSGSYTGELFF. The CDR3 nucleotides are TGTGCCTGGAGTGTCCCTAGCGGGAGTTACACCGGGGAGCTGTTTTTT.

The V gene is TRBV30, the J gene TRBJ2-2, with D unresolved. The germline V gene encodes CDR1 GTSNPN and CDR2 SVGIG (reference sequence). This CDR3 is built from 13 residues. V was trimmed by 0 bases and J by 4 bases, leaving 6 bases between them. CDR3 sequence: CAWSVRPTGELFF. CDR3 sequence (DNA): TGTGCCTGGAGTGTTCGTCCCACCGGGGAGCTGTTTTTT.

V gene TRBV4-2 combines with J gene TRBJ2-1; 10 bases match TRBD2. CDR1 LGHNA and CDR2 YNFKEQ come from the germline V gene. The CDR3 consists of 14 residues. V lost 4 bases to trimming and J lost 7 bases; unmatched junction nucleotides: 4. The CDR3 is CASSPETSGNEQFF. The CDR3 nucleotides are TGTGCCAGCAGCCCGGAGACTAGCGGGAATGAGCAGTTCTTC.

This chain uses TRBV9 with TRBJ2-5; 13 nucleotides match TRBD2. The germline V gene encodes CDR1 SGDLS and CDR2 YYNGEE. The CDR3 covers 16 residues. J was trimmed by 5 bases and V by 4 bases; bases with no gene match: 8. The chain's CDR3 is CASSPGLAGEGETQYF. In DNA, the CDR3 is TGTGCCAGCAGCCCCGGACTAGCGGGAGAGGGTGAGACCCAGTACTTC.

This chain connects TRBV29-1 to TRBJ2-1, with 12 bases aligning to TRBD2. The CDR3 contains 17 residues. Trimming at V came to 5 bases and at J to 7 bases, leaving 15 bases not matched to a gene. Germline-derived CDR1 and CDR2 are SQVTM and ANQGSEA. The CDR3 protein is CSVLFFDLTSGSNEQFF. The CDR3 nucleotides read TGCAGCGTTCTCTTTTTCGATCTGACTAGCGGGAGTAATGAGCAGTTCTTC.

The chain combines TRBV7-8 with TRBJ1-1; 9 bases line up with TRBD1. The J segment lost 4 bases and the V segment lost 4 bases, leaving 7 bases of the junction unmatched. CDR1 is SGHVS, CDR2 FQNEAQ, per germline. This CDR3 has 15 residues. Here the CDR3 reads CASSSLPGQGTEAFF. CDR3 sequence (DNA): TGTGCCAGCAGCTCTCTCCCGGGACAGGGCACTGAAGCTTTCTTT. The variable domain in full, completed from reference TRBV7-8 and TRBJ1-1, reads GAGVSQSPRYKVAKRGQDVALRCDPISGHVSLFWYQQALGQGPEFLTYFQNEAQLDKSGLPSDRFFAERPEGSVSTLKIQRTQQEDSAVYLCASSSLPGQGTEAFFGQGTRLTVV.

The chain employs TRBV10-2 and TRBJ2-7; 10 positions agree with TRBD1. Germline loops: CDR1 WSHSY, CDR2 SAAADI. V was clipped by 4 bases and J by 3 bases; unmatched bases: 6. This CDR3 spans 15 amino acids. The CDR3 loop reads CASSGSWTGGYEQYF. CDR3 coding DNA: TGCGCCAGCAGTGGGAGTTGGACAGGGGGCTACGAGCAGTACTTC.

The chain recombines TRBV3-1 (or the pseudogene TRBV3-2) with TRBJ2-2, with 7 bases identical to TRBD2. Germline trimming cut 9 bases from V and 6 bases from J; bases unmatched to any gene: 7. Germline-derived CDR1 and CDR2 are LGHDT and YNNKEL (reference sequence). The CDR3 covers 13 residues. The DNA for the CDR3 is TGTGCCAGTACCCAGCGGGGAGCCGGGGAGCTGTTTTTT. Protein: CASTQRGAGELFF.

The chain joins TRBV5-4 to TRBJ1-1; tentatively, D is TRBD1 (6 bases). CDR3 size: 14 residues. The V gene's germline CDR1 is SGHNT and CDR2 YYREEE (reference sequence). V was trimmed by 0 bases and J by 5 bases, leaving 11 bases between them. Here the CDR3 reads CASSLAGVRTEAFF. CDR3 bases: TGTGCCAGCAGCTTGGCAGGGGTCAGGACTGAAGCTTTCTTT.

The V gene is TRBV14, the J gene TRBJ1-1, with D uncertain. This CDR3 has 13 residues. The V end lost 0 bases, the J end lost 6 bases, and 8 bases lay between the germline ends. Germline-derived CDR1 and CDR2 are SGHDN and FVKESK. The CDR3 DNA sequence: TGTGCCAGCAGCCAAGATACAGAGTCTGAAGCTTTCTTT. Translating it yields CASSQDTESEAFF.

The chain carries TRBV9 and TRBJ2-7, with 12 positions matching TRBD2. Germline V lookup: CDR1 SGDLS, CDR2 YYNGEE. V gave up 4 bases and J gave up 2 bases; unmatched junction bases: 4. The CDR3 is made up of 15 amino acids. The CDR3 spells CASSPWTSGAYEQYF. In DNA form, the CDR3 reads TGTGCCAGCAGCCCGTGGACTAGCGGGGCCTACGAGCAGTACTTC.

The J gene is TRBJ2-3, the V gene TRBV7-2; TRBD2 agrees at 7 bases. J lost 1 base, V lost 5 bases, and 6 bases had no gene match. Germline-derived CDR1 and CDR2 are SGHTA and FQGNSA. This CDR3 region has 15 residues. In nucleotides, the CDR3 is TGTGCCAGCAGCCCCCGCCGGGGGGGCACAGATACGCAGTATTTT. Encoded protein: CASSPRRGGTDTQYF.

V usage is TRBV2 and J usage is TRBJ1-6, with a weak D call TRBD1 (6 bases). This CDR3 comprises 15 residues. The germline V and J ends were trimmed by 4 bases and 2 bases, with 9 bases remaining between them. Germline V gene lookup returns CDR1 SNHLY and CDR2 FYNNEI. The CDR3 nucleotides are TGTGCCAGCAGTGTGAGGGGGACCTATAATTCACCCCTCCACTTT. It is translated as CASSVRGTYNSPLHF.

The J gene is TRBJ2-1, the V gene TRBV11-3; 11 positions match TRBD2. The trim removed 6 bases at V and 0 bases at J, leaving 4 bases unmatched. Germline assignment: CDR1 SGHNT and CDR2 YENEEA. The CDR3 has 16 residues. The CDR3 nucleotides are TGTGCCAGCAGTCTTAGCGGGAGGGTCTCCTACAATGAGCAGTTCTTC. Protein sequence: CASSLSGRVSYNEQFF.

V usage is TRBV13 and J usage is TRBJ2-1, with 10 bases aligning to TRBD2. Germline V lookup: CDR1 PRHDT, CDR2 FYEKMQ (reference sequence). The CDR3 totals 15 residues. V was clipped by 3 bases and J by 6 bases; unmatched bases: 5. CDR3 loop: CASSFSSGGGNEQFF. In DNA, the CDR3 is TGTGCCAGCAGCTTTTCCAGCGGGGGGGGCAATGAGCAGTTCTTC.

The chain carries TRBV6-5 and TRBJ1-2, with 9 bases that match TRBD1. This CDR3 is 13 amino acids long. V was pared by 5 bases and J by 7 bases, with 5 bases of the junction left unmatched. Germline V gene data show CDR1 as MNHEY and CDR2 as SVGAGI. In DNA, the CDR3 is TGTGCCAGCAGTCAGGGACAGGGACTTGGCTACACCTTC. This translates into CASSQGQGLGYTF.

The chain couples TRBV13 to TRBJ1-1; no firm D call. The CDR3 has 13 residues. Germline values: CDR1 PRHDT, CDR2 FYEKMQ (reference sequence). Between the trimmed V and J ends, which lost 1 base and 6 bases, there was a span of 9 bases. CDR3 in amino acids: CASSLERVSEAFF. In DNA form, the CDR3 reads TGTGCCAGCAGCTTAGAGAGGGTCTCTGAAGCTTTCTTT. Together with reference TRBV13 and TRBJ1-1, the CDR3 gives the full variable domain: AAGVIQSPRHLIKEKRETATLKCYPIPRHDTVYWYQQGPGQDPQFLISFYEKMQSDKGSIPDRFSAQQFSDYHSELNMSSLELGDSALYFCASSLERVSEAFFGQGTRLTVV.

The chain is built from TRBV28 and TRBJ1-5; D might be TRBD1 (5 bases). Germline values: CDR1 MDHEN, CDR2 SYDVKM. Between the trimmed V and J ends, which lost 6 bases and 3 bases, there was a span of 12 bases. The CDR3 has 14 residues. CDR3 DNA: TGTGCCAGCAGCCCAGTCAGGGTCAATCAGCCCCAGCATTTT. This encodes CASSPVRVNQPQHF.